This TCR beta chain was recorded in a study of T cell responses to AZD1222 COVID-19 vaccine. Germline CDR1 reads SGHTA; CDR2 reads FQGNSA. V lost 2 bases and J lost 5, with 16 bases in between. The CDR3 consists of 16 residues. Regarding the study as a whole: Among the donors, most were white British and more were female, and clonal diversity was possibly underestimated. Sampling captured repertoires only after the peak T cell response. Reportedly, nearly half of unique spike TCRs recognized epitopes outside B.1.351/B.1.1.7 mutations. Just a handful of people given AZD1222 tested seropositive at baseline.

TCRdb's copy holds only in-frame clones and misses some; the assay was immunoSEQ multiplex PCR. Among some 140,000 clones listed, more than 85% were seen once. Turning to this clone: The target antigen is unknown.

The starting material was peripheral blood, obtained on day 0 of AZD1222 vaccination. This receptor was obtained from an adult in good health. The chain recombines TRBV7-2 with TRBJ1-3; TRBD1 is a possible D gene (5 bases). The CDR3 sequence is CASSLKGAGVRNTIYF. The CDR3 coding sequence is TGTGCCAGCAGCTTAAAAGGGGCGGGGGTCCGAAACACCATATATTTT. Combining the CDR3 with reference TRBV7-2 and TRBJ1-3 gives the whole variable domain GAGVSQSPSNKVTEKGKDVELRCDPISGHTALYWYRQSLGQGLEFLIYFQGNSAPDKSGLPSDRFSAERTGGSVSTLTIQRTQQEDSAVYLCASSLKGAGVRNTIYFGEGSWLTVV.